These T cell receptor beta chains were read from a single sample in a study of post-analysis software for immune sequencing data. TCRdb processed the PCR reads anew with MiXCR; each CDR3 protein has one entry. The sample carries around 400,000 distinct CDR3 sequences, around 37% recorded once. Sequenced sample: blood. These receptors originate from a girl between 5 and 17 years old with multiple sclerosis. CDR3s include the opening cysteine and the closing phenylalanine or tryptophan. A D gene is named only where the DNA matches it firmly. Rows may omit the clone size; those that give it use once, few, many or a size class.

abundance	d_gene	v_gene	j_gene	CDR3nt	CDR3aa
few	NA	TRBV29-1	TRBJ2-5	TGCAGCGTTGGCCTTACAGGGTCTGTAGAGACCCAGTACTTC	CSVGLTGSVETQYF
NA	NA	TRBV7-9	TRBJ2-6	TGTGCCAGCAGCACCAGGACAGGCCGCGGGGCTGGGGCCAACGTCCTGACTTTC	CASSTRTGRGAGANVLTF
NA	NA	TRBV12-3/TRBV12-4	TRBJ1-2	TGTGCCAGCAGTTTAAGGAGGGGAGGGTATGGCTACACCTTC	CASSLRRGGYGYTF
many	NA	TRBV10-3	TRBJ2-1	TGTGCCATCAGCGTGGGATTAGACAATGAGCAGTTCTTC	CAISVGLDNEQFF
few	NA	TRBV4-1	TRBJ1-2	TGCGCCAGCAGCCAAGATAGCACAGGAGGTTATGGCTACACCTTC	CASSQDSTGGYGYTF
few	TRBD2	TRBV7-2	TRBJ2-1	TGTGCCAGCAGCTTGATGACTAGCGGGGAAGGCGAAGAGCAGTTCTTC	CASSLMTSGEGEEQFF
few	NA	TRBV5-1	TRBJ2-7	TGCGCCAGCAGCTCCACCGGGACCTTTCCCGCTCACGAGCAGTACTTC	CASSSTGTFPAHEQYF
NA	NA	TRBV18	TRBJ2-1	TGTGCCAGCTCACAACGGACAGAAACTACCTACAATGAGCAGTTCTTC	CASSQRTETTYNEQFF
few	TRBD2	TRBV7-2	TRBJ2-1	TGTGCCAGCATGTTACGGGGGGGCCGAGGTGAGCAGTTCTTC	CASMLRGGRGEQFF
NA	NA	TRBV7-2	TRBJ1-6	TGTGCCAGCAGACTGGACAGCGTAAATTCACCCCTCCACTTT	CASRLDSVNSPLHF
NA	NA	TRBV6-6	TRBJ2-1	TGTGCCAGCACCAACGACGGGGCGGAAAGGCAGTTCTTC	CASTNDGAERQFF
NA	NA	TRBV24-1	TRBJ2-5	TGTGCCACCAGTGGTCCCCCCCGGGGGGAGACCCAGTACTTC	CATSGPPRGETQYF
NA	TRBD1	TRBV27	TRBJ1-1	TGTGCCAGCCGTTACGGGACAGGGGGAAACACTGAAGCTTTCTTT	CASRYGTGGNTEAFF
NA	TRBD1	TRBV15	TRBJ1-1	TGTGCCACTCGACAGGGGGCTGGCACTGAAGCTTTCTTT	CATRQGAGTEAFF
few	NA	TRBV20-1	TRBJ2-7	TGCAGTGCTAGAGGCCGCAGCCACCTTACCTACGAGCAGTACTTC	CSARGRSHLTYEQYF
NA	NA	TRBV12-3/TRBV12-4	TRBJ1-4	TGTGCCAGCAGTTTGGGCGGCCGGGACCTGTTTTTT	CASSLGGRDLFF
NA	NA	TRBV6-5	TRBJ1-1	TGTGCCAGCAGTTCCCCCGCCAGGGAAGCTTTCTTT	CASSSPAREAFF
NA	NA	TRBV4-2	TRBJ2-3	TGTGCCAGCAGCCAAGAAGGGACTCCACACACGGATACGCAGTATTTT	CASSQEGTPHTDTQYF
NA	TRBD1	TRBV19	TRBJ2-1	TGTGCCAGTAGTATTCTGGGTGACAGGGTACACAATGAGCAGTTCTTC	CASSILGDRVHNEQFF
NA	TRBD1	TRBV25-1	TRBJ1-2	TGTGCCAGCAGTGAATGGACAGGGGGCACGAGCTATGGCTACACCTTC	CASSEWTGGTSYGYTF
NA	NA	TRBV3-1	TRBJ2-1	TGTGCCAGCAGTCCAGAACAGACTTACAATGAGCAGTTCTTC	CASSPEQTYNEQFF
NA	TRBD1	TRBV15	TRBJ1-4	TGTGCCACCAGCAGAAATCCCGGGACAGGGGGTGAAAAACGGTTTTTT	CATSRNPGTGGEKRFF
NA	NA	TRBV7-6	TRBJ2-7	TGTGCCAGCAGCTTAAAAAGGGGTAGGGAGCAGTACTTC	CASSLKRGREQYF
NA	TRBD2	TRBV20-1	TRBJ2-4	TGCAGTGCTAGGACTAGCGGGGGATCCAAAAACATTCAGTACTTC	CSARTSGGSKNIQYF
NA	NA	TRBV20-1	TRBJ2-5	TGCAGTGCTACCGACCGCGGGGACCAAGAGACCCAGTACTTC	CSATDRGDQETQYF
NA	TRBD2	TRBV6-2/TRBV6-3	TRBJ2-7	TGTGCCAGCAGCGTACCGACTAGCGGGGCTGTGAAGGAGCAGTACTTC	CASSVPTSGAVKEQYF
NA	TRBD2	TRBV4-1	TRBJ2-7	TGCGCCAGCAGCCACTTGGGACTAGCGGTCGAGCAGTACTTC	CASSHLGLAVEQYF
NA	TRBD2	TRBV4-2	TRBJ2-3	TGTGCCAGCAGCCAAACTTCGCCCGGGACTAGTACGTATTTT	CASSQTSPGTSTYF
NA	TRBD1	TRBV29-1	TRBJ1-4	TGCAGCGTTGAATTGCGGGGGACGGAGGGGGCTGAAAAACTGTTTTTT	CSVELRGTEGAEKLFF
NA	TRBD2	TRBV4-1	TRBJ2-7	TGCGCCAGCAGCCAAGCTCTAGCGGGGGCGAACTCCTGCGAGCAGTACTTC	CASSQALAGANSCEQYF
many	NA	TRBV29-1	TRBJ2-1	TGCAGCGTTGCACAATCAGTGGACCCCTACAATGAGCAGTTCTTC	CSVAQSVDPYNEQFF
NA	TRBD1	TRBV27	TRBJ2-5	TGTGCCAGCAGTTTATCCGCACAGGGGGCGCGGGAGACCCAGTACTTC	CASSLSAQGARETQYF
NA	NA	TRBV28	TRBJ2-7	TGTGCCGGCAGTCCCAGGACGGGGCCCAAGGGCGAGCAGTACTTC	CAGSPRTGPKGEQYF
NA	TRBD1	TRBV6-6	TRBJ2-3	TGTGCCAGCAGGAGGTTAGGGGGCGCAGATACGCAGTATTTT	CASRRLGGADTQYF
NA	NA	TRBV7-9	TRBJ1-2	TGTGCCAGCAGCTTAGCGTCAGGTGGCTACACCTTC	CASSLASGGYTF
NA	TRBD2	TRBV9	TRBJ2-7	TGTGCCAGCAGCGTAGCGGGCGGGGAGGGATACGAGCAGTACTTC	CASSVAGGEGYEQYF
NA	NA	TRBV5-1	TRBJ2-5	TGCGCCAGCAGCTCCGGACAGTTACTTCAAGAGACCCAGTACTTC	CASSSGQLLQETQYF
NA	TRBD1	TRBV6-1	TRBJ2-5	TGTGCCAGCAGTGACGACAGGGGGGTTAGAGAGACCCAGTACTTC	CASSDDRGVRETQYF
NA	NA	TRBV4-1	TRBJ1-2	TGCGCCAGCAGCCAAGTCCTTTCAGGGAAGTTGTATGGCTACACCTTC	CASSQVLSGKLYGYTF
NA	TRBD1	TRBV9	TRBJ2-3	TGTGCCAGCAGCCCAGGGGGAGACACAGATACGCAGTATTTT	CASSPGGDTDTQYF
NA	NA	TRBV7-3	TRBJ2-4	TGTGCCAGCAGCCCAGGGAGAAACAACATTCAGTACTTC	CASSPGRNNIQYF
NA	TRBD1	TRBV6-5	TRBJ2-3	TGTGCCAGCAGTTTCTCAGGGGGCCCCCGCACAGATACGCAGTATTTT	CASSFSGGPRTDTQYF
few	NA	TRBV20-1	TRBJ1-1	TGCAGTGCTAGGGTCGGGCATCGCCAAAACACTGAAGCTTTCTTT	CSARVGHRQNTEAFF
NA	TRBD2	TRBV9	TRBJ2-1	TGTGCCAGCAGCGGCCGGACTAGCGGGGGGCCCAATACCTACAATGAGCAGTTCTTC	CASSGRTSGGPNTYNEQFF
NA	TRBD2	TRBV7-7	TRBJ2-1	TGTGCTAGCAGCCTTATAGCGGGGGGAAACAATGAGCAGTTCTTC	CASSLIAGGNNEQFF
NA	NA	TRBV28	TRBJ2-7	TGTGCCAGCATTCCCGAGGGACTTGGCTCCTACGAGCAGTACTTC	CASIPEGLGSYEQYF
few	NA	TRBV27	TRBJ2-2	TGTGCCAGCAGTTTGATCGGGAACACCGGGGAGCTGTTTTTT	CASSLIGNTGELFF
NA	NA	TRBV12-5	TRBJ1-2	TGTGCTAGTGGTTTGGACGGCTATGGCTACACCTTC	CASGLDGYGYTF
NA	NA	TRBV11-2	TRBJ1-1	TGTGCCAGCAGCTTTTCCGGGACGGCGAACACTGAAGCTTTCTTT	CASSFSGTANTEAFF
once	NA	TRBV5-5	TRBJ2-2	TGTGCCAGCAGCTTGACCTTCGAGGGATACACCGGGGAGCTGTTTTTT	CASSLTFEGYTGELFF
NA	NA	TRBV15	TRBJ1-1	TGTGCCACCGGCAGCATACCTTTGCTGGGGACTGAAGCTTTCTTT	CATGSIPLLGTEAFF
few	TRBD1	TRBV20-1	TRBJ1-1	TGCAGTGCTCTATCGTGGAGGGGGCACACTGAAGCTTTCTTT	CSALSWRGHTEAFF
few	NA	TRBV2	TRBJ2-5	TGTGCCAGCGCAACCGAAGAGACCCAGTACTTC	CASATEETQYF
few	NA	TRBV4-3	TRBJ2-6	TGCGCCAGCAGCCAACAGGGGGCCAACGTCCTGACTTTC	CASSQQGANVLTF
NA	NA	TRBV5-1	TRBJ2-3	TGCGCCAGCAGCTTGGAACCGGGCACAGATACGCAGTATTTT	CASSLEPGTDTQYF